This T cell receptor (beta chain) is drawn from a study of blood T cell repertoires in COVID-19. Overall study context: T cells, B-cell-depleted T cells, or PBMCs provided the cDNA or gDNA that served as material.

Clones were sequenced by immunoSEQ multiplex PCR, and TCRdb holds only the in-frame ones, with some missing. The sample consists of under 350,000 clones, about nine tenths of them appearing once. This CDR3 spans 16 amino acids. V gave up 1 base and J gave up 4 bases; unmatched junction bases: 4. Germline V gives CDR1 SGHAT, CDR2 FQNNGV. This clone has a handful of counts. The sequence derives from a woman aged 18-29 years who had recovered from COVID-19. V usage is TRBV11-2 and J usage is TRBJ2-2; TRBD2 agrees at 9 bases. The specimen was PBMCs or T cells enriched from blood (not recorded which). The DNA of the CDR3 is TGTGCCAGCAGCTTAGTTTCAGCGGGAGGCACCGGGGAGCTGTTTTTT. Its translation is CASSLVSAGGTGELFF.